The entry below gives a single TCR beta chain sequence along with its context. The target of this receptor is not known. Per-nucleotide qualities are absent, and no much larger clonotype sits a single base away. The data were taken from a study of patients and donors after allogeneic stem cell transplantation (dated by TCRdb to 2020 to 2021). Library method: RT-PCR. TCRdb lists the instrument as NextSeq 550. TCRdb passed the public sequencing reads through fastp at Q25 and MiXCR, retaining productive beta sequences. Every distinct CDR3 protein forms one entry, paired with its most common genes and DNA. In this sample the table shows 150,000 to 250,000 distinct CDR3 sequences, around two fifths of which occur a single time. About 33% of the sample rests with the top ten. The CDR3 numbers 12 residues from cysteine through phenylalanine. Only the CDR3 DNA stays, 36 bases, in frame from base 1. According to the germline V gene, CDR1 reads SNHLY and CDR2 reads FYNNEI. The junction shows trimming of 8 bases on V and 0 bases on J, plus 8 bases between the germline ends.

The rearrangement combines TRBV2 with TRBJ2-7; the D gene cannot be resolved reliably. The TCR sequence derives from a human donor who was either an allogeneic HSCT recipient or a stem cell or donor lymphocyte infusion donor (not recorded which). It is not recorded whose cells these are; they may come from a transplant donor. The sample taken for sequencing was blood, either unsorted or a sorted T cell fraction (not recorded which). Here the CDR3 is given as CASEISSYEQYF. The nucleotides read TGTGCCAGCGAAATCAGCTCCTACGAGCAGTACTTC.